These T cell receptor beta chains were read from a single sample in a study of a mutant IDH1 vaccine in newly diagnosed glioma. No antigen is known for these receptors. TCRdb keeps only in-frame clones here, not all; method: immunoSEQ multiplex PCR. Here the sample spans about 68,000 clones, roughly 83% being singletons. Sample: PBMCs, taken from a glioma patient whose treatment included an IDH1 peptide vaccine. Receptors originate from a man aged 18 to 30 with glioma. CDR3s include the opening cysteine and the closing phenylalanine or tryptophan. The order of the fields is clone size, D gene, V gene, J gene, CDR3 protein. A D gene is named only where the DNA matches it firmly. Size is stated for part of the rows, as once, few or many counts, or as a class when the clone is expanded.

size: once
D: NA
V: TRBV29-1
J: TRBJ1-3
CDR3: CSAATPGSGNTIYF

size: NA
D: TRBD2
V: TRBV28
J: TRBJ2-3
CDR3: CASSWTSGSLDTQYF

size: NA
D: NA
V: TRBV6-1
J: TRBJ2-7
CDR3: CASSPNDGIYEQYF

size: NA
D: TRBD1
V: TRBV27
J: TRBJ1-1
CDR3: CASSPSGTGLSVEAFF

size: NA
D: NA
V: TRBV7-9
J: TRBJ1-2
CDR3: CASSLGLGRGGYTF

size: NA
D: NA
V: TRBV30
J: TRBJ1-3
CDR3: CAWETGSSGGNTIYF

size: NA
D: TRBD1
V: TRBV6-5
J: TRBJ1-4
CDR3: CASRAWTGGDEKLFF

size: NA
D: NA
V: TRBV27
J: TRBJ2-7
CDR3: CASSSGNAEQYF

size: NA
D: NA
V: TRBV7-2
J: TRBJ1-6
CDR3: CASSLNSGSYNSPLHF

size: NA
D: TRBD2
V: TRBV18
J: TRBJ2-7
CDR3: CASSPTSGSFYEQYF

size: NA
D: TRBD1
V: TRBV11-1
J: TRBJ1-2
CDR3: CASSPGQGSYTF

size: once
D: TRBD2
V: TRBV4-3
J: TRBJ2-1
CDR3: CASSLERDSLNEQFF

size: NA
D: NA
V: TRBV5-4
J: TRBJ2-1
CDR3: CASSPLESSYNEQFF

size: NA
D: TRBD1
V: TRBV5-1
J: TRBJ1-2
CDR3: CASSPDGQGARGYTF

size: NA
D: NA
V: TRBV23-1
J: TRBJ2-4
CDR3: CASSQSVWSTDVVAKNIQYF

size: NA
D: NA
V: TRBV29-1
J: TRBJ2-1
CDR3: CSVVGLGEDTGQPEQFF

size: NA
D: TRBD1
V: TRBV4-3
J: TRBJ1-2
CDR3: CASSQDIQGAYYGYTF

size: NA
D: NA
V: TRBV4-1
J: TRBJ1-2
CDR3: CASSQDSGSRGPYGYTF

size: NA
D: NA
V: TRBV5-4
J: TRBJ2-3
CDR3: CASTTGSTDTQYF

size: NA
D: NA
V: TRBV7-3
J: TRBJ2-7
CDR3: CASSLTSATEQYF

size: NA
D: NA
V: TRBV19
J: TRBJ2-5
CDR3: CASSIEGVGRNPQETQYF

size: NA
D: TRBD1
V: TRBV7-9
J: TRBJ2-7
CDR3: CASSDWGQQPTFTYEQYF

size: NA
D: TRBD2
V: TRBV9
J: TRBJ2-5
CDR3: CASSEGGLAGLETQYF

size: once
D: NA
V: TRBV28
J: TRBJ1-1
CDR3: CASSISGGFAEAFF

size: NA
D: NA
V: TRBV2
J: TRBJ2-1
CDR3: CASSDSGTRRYNEQFF

size: NA
D: TRBD2
V: TRBV4-2
J: TRBJ2-7
CDR3: CASSRRTSGGAYEQYF

size: NA
D: NA
V: TRBV27
J: TRBJ2-7
CDR3: CASRRDGSYEQYF

size: once
D: NA
V: TRBV10-3
J: TRBJ1-2
CDR3: CAISESIPDGYTF

size: NA
D: TRBD2
V: TRBV4-1
J: TRBJ2-7
CDR3: CASSQGTSGFYEQYF

size: NA
D: NA
V: TRBV18
J: TRBJ1-5
CDR3: CASSRGHGEQPQHF

size: NA
D: NA
V: TRBV7-9
J: TRBJ1-2
CDR3: CASSLAPGQLYGYTF

size: NA
D: NA
V: TRBV18
J: TRBJ1-1
CDR3: CASSPSRDRLANTEAFF

size: NA
D: NA
V: TRBV4-3
J: TRBJ2-2
CDR3: CASSQDRSRQEGTGELFF

size: once
D: NA
V: TRBV7-9
J: TRBJ1-4
CDR3: CASSPEGLPSEKLFF

size: NA
D: NA
V: TRBV18
J: TRBJ1-3
CDR3: CASSQFGASSGNTIYF